A single sample is the source of the 24 T cell receptor beta chains below, sequenced in a study of OX40 agonist ivuxolimab in advanced cancers. Using immunoSEQ multiplex PCR, the repertoire was profiled, and TCRdb retains in-frame clones only, with some absent. Altogether about 79,000 clones are present, just over 85% being singletons, with the ten largest covering around 4.1%. The sequenced sample was CD4+ or CD8+ T cells sorted from blood, obtained in a trial of the OX40 agonist ivuxolimab. The receptors stem from an adult with an advanced solid tumor such as melanoma, head and neck, liver or kidney cancer.

About this clone itself: The DNA is left out, because the CDR3 cannot be placed on it with certainty; the CDR3 is given as TCRdb lists it. This sequence joins TRBV5-5 and TRBJ2-7; the table's D gene call, TRBD2, was not cross checked with the DNA. 16 amino acids form the CDR3, both terminal residues included. In germline, CDR1 is SGHKS, CDR2 YYEKEE (reference sequence). The CDR3 here is CASSFGPGLAVYEQYF.

This chain joins TRBV5-1 and TRBJ2-3; 9 positions agree with TRBD2. In germline, CDR1 is SGHRS, CDR2 YFSETQ. This CDR3 is 14 amino acids long. After removal of 4 bases from V and 1 base from J, the junction contained 1 base not matched to a gene. The CDR3 sequence is CASSRTSGTDTQYF. The CDR3 DNA reads TGCGCCAGCAGCCGGACTAGCGGCACAGATACGCAGTATTTT.

This chain links TRBV10-1 with TRBJ2-1; TRBD1 aligns across 8 bases. V dropped 10 bases and J dropped 0; count of bases not matched to a gene: 8. Germline loops: CDR1 WNHNN, CDR2 SYGVQD (reference sequence). This CDR3 is built from 15 residues. CDR3 residues: CATYRGYSSYNEQFF. The CDR3 DNA sequence: TGCGCCACCTACAGGGGGTATAGCTCCTACAATGAGCAGTTCTTC.

This clone was seen a handful of times. This sequence joins TRBV19 and TRBJ2-7; TRBD2 is a possible D gene (5 bases). Germline V gives CDR1 LNHDA, CDR2 SQIVND (reference sequence). The CDR3 totals 14 residues. Trimming left V 6 bases short and J 3 bases short, with 15 bases between. CDR3 sequence: CASSPLLGHYEQYF. CDR3 DNA sequence: TGTGCCAGTAGCCCACTACTAGGCCACTACGAGCAGTACTTC.

This chain links TRBV7-9 with TRBJ2-5; 7 positions match TRBD2. From germline, CDR1 is SEHNR and CDR2 FQNEAQ (reference sequence). Unmatched junction bases numbered 12, after V lost 5 bases and J lost 3 bases. The CDR3 extends over 16 amino acids. The DNA for the CDR3 is TGTGCCAGCAGCCGGGGGTCGACTAGCAACAAAGAGACCCAGTACTTC. Its translation: CASSRGSTSNKETQYF.

This clone was recorded once. J is TRBJ2-2 and V is TRBV10-2; 10 positions agree with TRBD2. CDR1 WSHSY and CDR2 SAAADI come from the germline V gene. The CDR3 extends over 15 amino acids. Trimming took 4 bases from V and 3 from J; bases not matched to a gene: 2. The CDR3 here is CASSAGLAYTGELFF. The CDR3, as DNA: TGCGCCAGCAGTGCGGGACTAGCGTACACCGGGGAGCTGTTTTTT.

V gene TRBV27 combines with J gene TRBJ2-1; the match to TRBD1 covers 9 bases. Losses at the gene ends were 10 bases for V and 5 bases for J; bases not matched to a gene: 9. Germline loops: CDR1 MNHEY, CDR2 SMNVEV (reference sequence). The CDR3 contains 14 residues. The CDR3 DNA sequence: TGTGCCACTACGAAACAGGGGGCCCACAATGAGCAGTTCTTC. It is translated as CATTKQGAHNEQFF.

The rearrangement joins TRBV5-6 to TRBJ2-1, with 7 bases matching TRBD1. The trim removed 3 bases at V and 4 bases at J, leaving 4 bases unmatched. This CDR3 spans 14 amino acids. Germline V gene lookup returns CDR1 SGHDT and CDR2 YYEEEE. The CDR3 loop is CASSSATGYNEQFF. The CDR3 nucleotides are TGTGCCAGCAGCTCGGCGACAGGGTACAATGAGCAGTTCTTC. Full variable domain (outside the CDR3, taken from reference TRBV5-6 and TRBJ2-1): DAGVTQSPTHLIKTRGQQVTLRCSPKSGHDTVSWYQQALGQGPQFIFQYYEEEERQRGNFPDRFSGHQFPNYSSELNVNALLLGDSALYLCASSSATGYNEQFFGPGTRLTVL.

The V and J genes are TRBV6-6 and TRBJ1-1; the match to TRBD1 covers 9 bases. The J segment lost 1 base and the V segment lost 3 bases, leaving 3 bases of the junction unmatched. Germline loops: CDR1 MNHNY, CDR2 SVGAGI (reference sequence). This CDR3 spans 15 amino acids. The CDR3 reads CASSYPGQGNTEAFF. The CDR3 bases are TGTGCCAGCAGTTATCCGGGACAGGGGAACACTGAAGCTTTCTTT.

This clone was counted ten times or more. The chain joins TRBV19 to TRBJ1-2, with unresolved D. Germline CDR1 reads LNHDA; CDR2 reads SQIVND (reference sequence). The V gene lost 4 bases and the J gene lost 7 bases, with 16 bases spanning the gap. The CDR3 consists of 14 residues. The chain's CDR3 is CASSNPNGVFGYTF. The CDR3, as DNA: TGTGCCAGTAGTAACCCGAACGGGGTCTTTGGCTACACCTTC.

The V gene is TRBV5-4, the J gene TRBJ2-7, with D possibly matching TRBD1 (6 bases). V was trimmed by 2 bases and J by 2 bases, leaving 11 bases between them. The germline CDR1 and CDR2 sequences are SGHNT and YYREEE (reference sequence). The CDR3 totals 14 residues. The chain's CDR3 is CASSFRGGAYEQYF. In DNA, the CDR3 is TGTGCCAGCAGCTTCAGGGGCGGCGCCTACGAGCAGTACTTC. Together with reference TRBV5-4 and TRBJ2-7, the CDR3 gives the full variable domain: ETGVTQSPTHLIKTRGQQVTLRCSSQSGHNTVSWYQQALGQGPQFIFQYYREEENGRGNFPPRFSGLQFPNYSSELNVNALELDDSALYLCASSFRGGAYEQYFGPGTRLTVT.

The V call is TRBV9, the J call TRBJ1-1, with D possibly TRBD1 on 5 matching bases. The V and J ends lost 0 bases and 6 bases respectively, with 15 bases between them. CDR3 length: 15 residues. CDR1 is SGDLS and CDR2 is YYNGEE in the germline V gene. CDR3 in amino acids: CASSVAEGRAAEAFF. The DNA for the CDR3 is TGTGCCAGCAGCGTAGCTGAGGGCAGGGCGGCTGAAGCTTTCTTT.

The chain uses TRBV7-9 and TRBJ1-5; 7 nucleotides agree with TRBD1. CDR3 length equals 14 residues. Losses at the gene ends were 3 bases for V and 6 bases for J; bases not matched to a gene: 5. Germline V gene data show CDR1 as SEHNR and CDR2 as FQNEAQ (reference sequence). The CDR3 sequence: CASSFSGGGQPQHF. CDR3 nucleotide sequence: TGTGCCAGCAGCTTTTCAGGGGGTGGTCAGCCCCAGCATTTT. Full variable domain (outside the CDR3, taken from reference TRBV7-9 and TRBJ1-5): DTGVSQNPRHKITKRGQNVTFRCDPISEHNRLYWYRQTLGQGPEFLTYFQNEAQLEKSRLLSDRFSAERPKGSFSTLEIQRTEQGDSAMYLCASSFSGGGQPQHFGDGTRLSIL.

The chain carries TRBV7-6 and TRBJ2-5, with D uncertain. CDR1 and CDR2 (germline): SGHVS, FNYEAQ. Deletions cut 1 base from V and 6 bases from J, with 6 bases between. The CDR3 consists of 12 residues. The CDR3 DNA sequence: TGTGCCAGCAGCTTAGATGGGAAGACCCAGTACTTC. It yields the protein CASSLDGKTQYF.

The chain employs TRBV6-1 and TRBJ2-2, with TRBD2 matching over 7 bases. V lost 3 bases and J lost 7; bases outside the gene matches: 11. Germline CDR1 reads MNHNS; CDR2 reads SASEGT. The CDR3 is made up of 16 amino acids. In DNA form, the CDR3 reads TGTGCCAGCAGTGAGGGGAGGGCGGGAGAGTACGGGGAGCTGTTTTTT. Amino acid sequence: CASSEGRAGEYGELFF.

This chain uses TRBV19 with TRBJ2-3, with D perhaps assigned TRBD1 or TRBD2 (6 bases each). This CDR3 contains 14 residues. The germline V gene encodes CDR1 LNHDA and CDR2 SQIVND (reference sequence). V was cut by 7 bases and J by 4 bases, with 15 bases left in between. The CDR3 DNA follows: TGTGCCAGTACCCGGGAGAGGGGGGCAGATACGCAGTATTTT. It translates to CASTRERGADTQYF.

The chain combines TRBV7-9 with TRBJ1-5; 7 bases line up with TRBD1. This CDR3 spans 15 amino acids. The junction had 10 bases not matched to a gene; V was cut back by 6 bases and J by 5 bases. Germline V gives CDR1 SEHNR, CDR2 FQNEAQ (reference sequence). CDR3 in amino acids: CASSQFAGGDQPQHF. DNA of the CDR3: TGTGCCAGCAGTCAATTTGCAGGGGGGGATCAGCCCCAGCATTTT.

V usage is TRBV9 and J usage is TRBJ2-5, with TRBD1 identical over 11 bases. Per the germline V gene, CDR1 is SGDLS and CDR2 is YYNGEE. This CDR3 has 16 amino acids. J lost 3 bases, V lost 3 bases, and 7 bases had no gene match. CDR3 DNA sequence: TGTGCCAGCAGCGCCGTACCGGGACAGGGGGAAGAGACCCAGTACTTC. This translates into CASSAVPGQGEETQYF.

This chain connects TRBV12-5 to TRBJ2-1; TRBD2 agrees at 15 bases. This CDR3 is built from 17 residues. The V gene's germline CDR1 is LGHNT and CDR2 FRNRAP. J lost 5 bases, V lost 0 bases, and 2 bases had no gene match. CDR3 sequence: CASGLVRTSGGDNEQFF. DNA for the CDR3: TGTGCTAGTGGTTTGGTCCGGACTAGCGGGGGGGACAATGAGCAGTTCTTC.

This clone was detected only a few times. The rearrangement uses TRBV7-3 and TRBJ1-5; weak D call: TRBD1 (5 bases). Trimming left V 5 bases short and J 5 bases short, with 10 bases between. Germline V gene lookup returns CDR1 SGHTA and CDR2 FQGTGA. The CDR3 totals 13 residues. The CDR3 nucleotides read TGTGCCAGCAGCCTAGGACAAGATCAGCCCCAGCATTTT. Protein: CASSLGQDQPQHF.

The chain carries TRBV6-1 and TRBJ1-4, with 7 positions matching TRBD1. The germline V gene encodes CDR1 MNHNS and CDR2 SASEGT. V was pared by 5 bases and J by 2 bases, with 5 bases of the junction left unmatched. The CDR3 length is 15 residues. This chain's CDR3 is CASSLQTGTNEKLFF. In DNA, the CDR3 is TGTGCCAGCAGTCTACAGACAGGGACTAATGAAAAACTGTTTTTT.

The V gene is TRBV13, the J gene TRBJ2-3, with TRBD2 identical over 11 bases. The CDR3 loop spans 17 amino acids. The V and J ends lost 5 bases and 1 base, in that order; junction bases with no gene match: 8. CDR1 PRHDT and CDR2 FYEKMQ come from the germline V gene (reference sequence). As DNA, the CDR3 is TGTGCCAGCAGCATTAGCGGGAGGGCCCTGGGCACAGATACGCAGTATTTT. Protein: CASSISGRALGTDTQYF.

In nucleotides, the CDR3 is TGTGCCAGCAGCCGTACAGGAGGTGGGGAGACCCAGTACTTC. Protein sequence: CASSRTGGGETQYF. The gene calls are TRBV11-2 and TRBJ2-5, with D perhaps TRBD1 or TRBD2 (5 bases each). Germline CDR1 and CDR2: SGHAT and FQNNGV. V was shortened by 5 bases and J by 5 bases, with 15 bases between the two germline ends. The CDR3 spans 14 residues.

This rearrangement joins TRBV4-1 to TRBJ2-7, with a tentative D call TRBD2 (6 bases). The V gene's germline CDR1 is MGHRA and CDR2 YSYEKL. Trimming pared 0 bases from V and 6 bases from J, leaving 21 bases between. The CDR3 extends over 17 amino acids. CDR3 protein: CASSQDHLLASLGEQYF. CDR3 sequence (DNA): TGCGCCAGCAGCCAAGATCACCTCCTAGCGTCCTTGGGCGAGCAGTACTTC.